This note documents a single T cell receptor beta chain sequence. What it binds is unknown. Germline CDR1 and CDR2: SQVTM and ANQGSEA. The CDR3 consists of 16 residues. V lost 0 bases to trimming and J lost 6 bases, with 18 bases between them. Sequencing used immunoSEQ multiplex PCR; TCRdb keeps in-frame clones, though not all of them. The table lists roughly 7,700 clones, 93% of them singletons. This sample was taken from a study of graft-versus-host responses after intestinal transplantation. Study-wide context: Recipients had transplants, and these were multivisceral, liver-intestinal, or isolated intestinal. Anti-thymocyte globulin induction preceded two to three years of tacrolimus and steroid maintenance in all recipients.

Study-wide results and caveats: Peak levels of circulating GvH clones tracked with early post-transplant HvG declines.

Sample: PBMCs, taken 11 days after intestinal transplantation. This chain uses TRBV29-1 with TRBJ2-1; TRBD2 might be the D (5 bases). The receptor's source is a human patient who received an intestinal transplant, so some T cells may come from the graft donor. The CDR3 DNA reads as TGCAGCGTTGAAGATTGGGAACTAGAGGAGATCAATGAGCAGTTCTTC. Amino acids: CSVEDWELEEINEQFF.